This T cell receptor (beta chain) emerged from a study of CD8 T cells in Susac syndrome. The RNA, roughly 0.5 to 1 ug, was put through reverse transcription using random hexamers. TCRdb re-derived calls from the immunoSEQ multiplex PCR reads in MiXCR, one entry per CDR3 protein. This table holds roughly 120,000 distinct CDR3 sequences, about 93% found once. V shed 0 bases and J 6 bases; nucleotides not matched to a gene: 8. The CDR3 totals 15 residues. Germline V CDR1 and CDR2: GTSNPN, SVGIG (reference sequence). This TCR was sampled from a human donor in good health. The sample comprised CD4+ T cells from PBMCs. The chain has TRBV30 and TRBJ1-2, with 9 bases lining up with TRBD1. CDR3: CAWSVLQGASNGYTF. The CDR3 region has the DNA TGTGCCTGGAGTGTACTACAGGGGGCTAGCAATGGCTACACCTTC.